This T cell receptor (beta chain) is drawn from a study of blood T cell repertoires in COVID-19. Across the study: The United States, Italy and Spain supplied acute and convalescent COVID-19 samples. Sources were T cells, B-cell-depleted T cells, or PBMCs; the material itself was cDNA or gDNA.

This CDR3 region has 16 residues. The J segment lost 6 bases and the V segment lost 6 bases, leaving 13 bases of the junction unmatched. The germline V gene encodes CDR1 MDHEN and CDR2 SYDVKM. Under the authors' procedure: Amplification with reference gene primers provided the estimates of nucleated cell counts. Sequencing used immunoSEQ multiplex PCR; TCRdb keeps in-frame clones, though not all of them. Clonal size and the V and J genes are those of that table, whereas D and trimming came from the DNA. The sample has tens of thousands of clones, about 92% seen once. Sequences were obtained from peripheral blood. The chain carries TRBV28 and TRBJ2-2; 7 bases align to TRBD2. This TCR was sampled from a human donor in a cohort sampled during active COVID-19. DNA for the CDR3: TGTGCCAGCAGCCGGCGGGGCTCGGGAGGACCCGGGGAGCTGTTTTTT. Its protein product is CASSRRGSGGPGELFF.